A selection of T cell receptor beta chains follows, all from one sample in a study of memory CD4+ T cells and cytomegalovirus serostatus. Libraries were prepared by immunoSEQ multiplex PCR; TCRdb keeps only in-frame clonotypes and omits some of them. The table lists just under 65,000 clones, around 77% of them singletons, with roughly 0.94% in the top ten. Sequencing was performed on memory CD4+ T cells from blood. The source is an adult in good health and CMV-seronegative. CDR3s include the opening cysteine and the closing phenylalanine or tryptophan. D genes are given only for firm matches. Rows give clone size only sometimes, using once, few, many, or a class for an expanded clone.

j_gene	v_gene	d_gene	abundance	CDR3aa	CDR3nt
TRBJ2-5	TRBV5-1	.	.	CASSLGQQETQYF	TGCGCCAGCAGCTTGGGACAGCAAGAGACCCAGTACTTC
TRBJ2-7	TRBV2	TRBD1	.	CASRTDRGYEQYF	TGTGCCAGCAGGACTGACAGGGGGTACGAGCAGTACTTC
TRBJ2-1	TRBV15	.	few	CATSRDLGPVKRNEQFF	TGTGCCACCAGCAGAGATTTGGGGCCTGTTAAGCGCAATGAGCAGTTCTTC
TRBJ1-2	TRBV2	.	.	CASSDNWLYGYTF	TGTGCCAGCAGTGACAATTGGCTTTATGGCTACACCTTC
TRBJ1-5	TRBV10-2	.	.	CASSPSRVVGNQPQHF	TGCGCCAGCAGCCCCTCCCGGGTAGTGGGCAATCAGCCCCAGCATTTT
TRBJ1-4	TRBV6-4	TRBD1	.	CASSATGQVNEKLFF	TGTGCCAGCAGTGCGACGGGACAGGTTAATGAAAAACTGTTTTTT
TRBJ2-2	TRBV18	.	.	CASSPGRNTGELFF	TGTGCCAGCTCACCAGGACGGAACACCGGGGAGCTGTTTTTT
TRBJ2-7	TRBV5-6	.	.	CASSKTGSGNSYEQYF	TGTGCCAGCAGCAAAACAGGGTCTGGGAATTCCTACGAGCAGTACTTC
TRBJ2-1	TRBV4-3	.	.	CASSHRGGEQFF	TGCGCCAGCAGCCACAGGGGCGGGGAGCAGTTCTTC
TRBJ1-1	TRBV2	.	few	CASSENRQGDTEAFF	TGTGCCAGCAGTGAAAATAGGCAGGGAGACACTGAAGCTTTCTTT
TRBJ2-1	TRBV29-1	TRBD2	.	CSGGYSGSYNEQFF	TGCAGCGGCGGGTATAGCGGGAGTTACAATGAGCAGTTCTTC
TRBJ2-7	TRBV29-1	.	.	CSVEAGGNYEQYF	TGCAGCGTTGAAGCTGGCGGCAACTACGAGCAGTACTTC
TRBJ1-2	TRBV19	.	once	CASSINVGNYGYTF	TGTGCCAGTAGTATAAATGTAGGGAACTATGGCTACACCTTC
TRBJ1-6	TRBV18	TRBD1	.	CASSPGQGNSPLHF	TGTGCCAGCTCACCCGGACAGGGAAATTCACCCCTCCACTTT
TRBJ2-7	TRBV5-1	TRBD1	.	CASSRDRGLYERNEQYF	TGCGCCAGTTCCCGGGACAGGGGGCTTTATGAACGTAACGAGCAGTACTTC
TRBJ1-1	TRBV5-1	TRBD1	.	CASSQGTGIDRDAEAFF	TGCGCCAGCAGTCAGGGTACAGGGATCGACAGGGACGCTGAAGCTTTCTTT
TRBJ1-3	TRBV5-1	.	.	CASSTGTPLTRRRNTIYF	TGCGCCAGCAGTACCGGGACACCACTCACCCGTCGCAGAAACACCATATATTTT
TRBJ2-7	TRBV18	TRBD1	.	CASSSDRASYEQYF	TGTGCCAGCTCCTCGGACAGGGCGAGCTACGAGCAGTACTTC
TRBJ2-3	TRBV4-3	.	.	CASSQKVTDTQYF	TGCGCCAGCAGCCAAAAGGTCACAGATACGCAGTATTTT
TRBJ2-7	TRBV5-1	.	few	CASSQRGLNYEQYF	TGCGCCAGCAGCCAGCGTGGGCTAAACTACGAGCAGTACTTC
TRBJ1-1	TRBV10-2	TRBD1	.	CASSGQGWDTEAFF	TGCGCCAGCAGTGGACAGGGTTGGGACACTGAAGCTTTCTTT
TRBJ2-2	TRBV5-6	.	.	CASSLGVREKGGELFF	TGTGCCAGCAGCTTGGGGGTCCGGGAGAAGGGCGGGGAGCTGTTTTTT
TRBJ1-3	TRBV28	.	.	CASKGTPSGNTIYF	TGTGCCAGCAAAGGGACACCCTCTGGAAACACCATATATTTT
TRBJ1-4	TRBV11-2	TRBD1	.	CASSSQGGHEKLFF	TGTGCCAGCAGCTCACAGGGGGGTCATGAAAAACTGTTTTTT
TRBJ2-7	TRBV2	.	.	CASSRDRGTEQYF	TGTGCCAGCAGTAGGGATAGGGGTACCGAGCAGTACTTC
TRBJ1-6	TRBV5-4	TRBD1	.	CASSDGQGWNSPLHF	TGTGCCAGCAGCGACGGACAGGGCTGGAATTCACCCCTCCACTTT
TRBJ2-7	TRBV19	TRBD2	.	CASSTGLAGVRSYEQYF	TGTGCCAGTAGTACCGGACTAGCGGGAGTGCGGTCCTACGAGCAGTACTTC
TRBJ1-5	TRBV6-5	TRBD1	.	CASSYDRGSQPQHF	TGTGCCAGCAGTTACGACAGGGGAAGTCAGCCCCAGCATTTT
TRBJ2-7	TRBV11-2	.	.	CASSFGHRETYEQYF	TGTGCCAGCAGCTTCGGTCACAGGGAAACCTACGAGCAGTACTTC
TRBJ1-2	TRBV28	.	.	CASRPGDGGYTF	TGTGCCAGCAGGCCAGGGGATGGTGGCTACACCTTC
TRBJ2-5	TRBV29-1	.	.	CSVDHQVLMKTQYF	TGCAGCGTTGATCACCAGGTTTTGATGAAGACCCAGTACTTC
TRBJ1-5	TRBV15	.	.	CATSRDSSRPNQPQHF	TGTGCCACCAGCAGAGATTCGAGCAGACCTAATCAGCCCCAGCATTTT
TRBJ2-1	TRBV7-2	.	.	CASSFSYNEQFF	TGTGCCAGCAGCTTCTCCTACAATGAGCAGTTCTTC
TRBJ1-1	TRBV4-2	TRBD1	few	CASSHPLGQGTQTEAFF	TGTGCCAGCAGCCACCCTCTAGGACAGGGTACTCAAACTGAAGCTTTCTTT
TRBJ1-4	TRBV7-9	TRBD1	.	CASSPAGTGIEKLFF	TGTGCCAGCAGCCCCGCCGGGACAGGGATTGAAAAACTGTTTTTT
TRBJ2-1	TRBV4-3	TRBD1	.	CASSQDYETGGRNEQFF	TGCGCCAGCAGCCAAGATTATGAGACAGGGGGTAGAAATGAGCAGTTCTTC
TRBJ1-3	TRBV10-3	.	many	CAISERGAAGSGNTIYF	TGTGCCATCAGTGAGCGGGGGGCCGCCGGCTCTGGAAACACCATATATTTT
TRBJ2-5	TRBV30	.	.	CAWSSGQETQYF	TGTGCCTGGAGTTCAGGTCAAGAGACCCAGTACTTC
TRBJ1-1	TRBV6-1	.	once	CASSPLGVVNTEAFF	TGTGCCAGCAGCCCCCTTGGGGTAGTAAACACTGAAGCTTTCTTT
TRBJ2-6	TRBV7-2	TRBD1	few	CASSHLGTGVPGANVLTF	TGTGCCAGCAGCCACTTAGGGACAGGGGTCCCTGGGGCCAACGTCCTGACTTTC
TRBJ1-5	TRBV19	TRBD1	few	CASSSEGGIRYSNQPQHF	TGTGCCAGTAGTAGTGAAGGGGGCATTCGTTATAGCAATCAGCCCCAGCATTTT
TRBJ1-1	TRBV19	.	.	CASSAQQGSMNTEAFF	TGTGCCAGTAGTGCTCAACAGGGATCCATGAACACTGAAGCTTTCTTT
TRBJ1-5	TRBV29-1	TRBD1	.	CSVAEGAPVSNQPQHF	TGCAGCGTTGCTGAGGGGGCCCCGGTCAGCAATCAGCCCCAGCATTTT